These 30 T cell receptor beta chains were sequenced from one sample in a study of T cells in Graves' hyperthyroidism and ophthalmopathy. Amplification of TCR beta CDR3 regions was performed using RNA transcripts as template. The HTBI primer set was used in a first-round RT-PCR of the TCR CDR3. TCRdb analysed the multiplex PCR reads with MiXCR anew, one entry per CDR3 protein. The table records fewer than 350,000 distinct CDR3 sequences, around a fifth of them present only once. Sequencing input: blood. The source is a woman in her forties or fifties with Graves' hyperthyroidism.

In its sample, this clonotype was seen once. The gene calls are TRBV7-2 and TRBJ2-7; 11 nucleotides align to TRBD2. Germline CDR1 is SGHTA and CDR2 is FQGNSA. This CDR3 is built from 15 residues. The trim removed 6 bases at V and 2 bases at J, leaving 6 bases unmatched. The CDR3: CASRAGTSGAYEQYF. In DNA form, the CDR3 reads TGTGCCAGCAGGGCCGGGACTAGCGGAGCCTACGAGCAGTACTTC.

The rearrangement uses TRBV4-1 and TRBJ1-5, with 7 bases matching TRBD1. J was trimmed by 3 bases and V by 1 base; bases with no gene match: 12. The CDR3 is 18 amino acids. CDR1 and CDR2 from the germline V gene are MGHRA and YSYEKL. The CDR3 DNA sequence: TGCGCCAGCAGCCAAGCACCGCCGGGACAGCATAACAATCAGCCCCAGCATTTT. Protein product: CASSQAPPGQHNNQPQHF.

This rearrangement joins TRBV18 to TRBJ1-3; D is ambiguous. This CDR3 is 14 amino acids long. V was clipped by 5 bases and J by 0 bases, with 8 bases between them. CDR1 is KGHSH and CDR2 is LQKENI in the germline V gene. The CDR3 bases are TGTGCCAGCTCATCGACCGACTCTGGAAACACCATATATTTT. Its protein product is CASSSTDSGNTIYF. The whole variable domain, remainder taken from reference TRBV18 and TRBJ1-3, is NAGVMQNPRHLVRRRGQEARLRCSPMKGHSHVYWYRQLPEEGLKFMVYLQKENIIDESGMPKERFSAEFPKEGPSILRIQQVVRGDSAAYFCASSSTDSGNTIYFGEGSWLTVV.

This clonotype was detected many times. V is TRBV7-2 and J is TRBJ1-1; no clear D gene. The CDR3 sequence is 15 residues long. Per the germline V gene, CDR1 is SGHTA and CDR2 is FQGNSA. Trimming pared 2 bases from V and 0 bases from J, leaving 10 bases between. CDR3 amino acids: CASSLNARLNTEAFF. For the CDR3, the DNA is TGTGCCAGCAGCTTAAACGCGAGACTGAACACTGAAGCTTTCTTT. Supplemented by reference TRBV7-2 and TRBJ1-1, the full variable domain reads GAGVSQSPSNKVTEKGKDVELRCDPISGHTALYWYRQSLGQGLEFLIYFQGNSAPDKSGLPSDRFSAERTGGSVSTLTIQRTQQEDSAVYLCASSLNARLNTEAFFGQGTRLTVV.

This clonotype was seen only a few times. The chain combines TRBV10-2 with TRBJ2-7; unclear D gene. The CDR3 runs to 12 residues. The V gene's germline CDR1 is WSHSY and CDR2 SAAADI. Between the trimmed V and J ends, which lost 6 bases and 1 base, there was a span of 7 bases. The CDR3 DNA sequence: TGCGCCAGCAGGGACGGATCCTACGAGCAGTACTTC. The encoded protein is CASRDGSYEQYF.

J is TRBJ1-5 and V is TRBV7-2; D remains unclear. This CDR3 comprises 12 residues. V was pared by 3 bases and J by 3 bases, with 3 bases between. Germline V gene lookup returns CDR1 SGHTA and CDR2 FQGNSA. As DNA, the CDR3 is TGTGCCAGCAGCTTGATCAATCAGCCCCAGCATTTT. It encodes CASSLINQPQHF.

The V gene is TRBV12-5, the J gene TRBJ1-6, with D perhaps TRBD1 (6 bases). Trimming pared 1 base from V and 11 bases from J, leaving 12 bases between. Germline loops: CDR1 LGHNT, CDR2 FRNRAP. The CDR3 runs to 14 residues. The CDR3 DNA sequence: TGTGCTAGTGGTTTGGAACCGGGGGGCACACCCCTCCACTTT. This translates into CASGLEPGGTPLHF.

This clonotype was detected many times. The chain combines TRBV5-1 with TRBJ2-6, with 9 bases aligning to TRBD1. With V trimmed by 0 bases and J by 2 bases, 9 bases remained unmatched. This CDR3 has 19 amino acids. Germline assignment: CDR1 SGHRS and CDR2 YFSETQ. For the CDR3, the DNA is TGCGCCAGCAGCTTGGCCTCCTACAGGGGGCGAACTGGGGCCAACGTCCTGACTTTC. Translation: CASSLASYRGRTGANVLTF. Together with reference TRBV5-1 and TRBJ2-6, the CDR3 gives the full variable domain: KAGVTQTPRYLIKTRGQQVTLSCSPISGHRSVSWYQQTPGQGLQFLFEYFSETQRNKGNFPGRFSGRQFSNSRSEMNVSTLELGDSALYLCASSLASYRGRTGANVLTFGAGSRLTVL.

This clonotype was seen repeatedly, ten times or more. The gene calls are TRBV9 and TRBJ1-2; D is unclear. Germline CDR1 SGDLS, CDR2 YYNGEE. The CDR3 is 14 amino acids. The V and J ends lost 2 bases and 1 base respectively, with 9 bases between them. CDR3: CASSVTPFNYGYTF. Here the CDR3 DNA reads TGTGCCAGCAGCGTTACTCCCTTTAACTATGGCTACACCTTC.

CDR3 residues: CASSRTSGFVEQFF. For the CDR3, the DNA is TGTGCCAGCAGTAGGACTAGCGGTTTCGTTGAGCAGTTCTTC. V is TRBV2 and J is TRBJ2-1; 10 bases are a match to TRBD2. The CDR3 contains 14 residues. CDR1 SNHLY and CDR2 FYNNEI come from the germline V gene. Trimming cost V 5 bases and J 9 bases; bases outside gene matches: 7.

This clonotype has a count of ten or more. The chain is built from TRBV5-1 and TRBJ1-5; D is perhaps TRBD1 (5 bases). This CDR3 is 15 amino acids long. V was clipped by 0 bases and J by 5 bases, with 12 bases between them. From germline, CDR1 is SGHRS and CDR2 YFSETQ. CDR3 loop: CASSLAGGDDQPQHF. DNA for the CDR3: TGCGCCAGCAGCTTGGCGGGGGGTGACGATCAGCCCCAGCATTTT.

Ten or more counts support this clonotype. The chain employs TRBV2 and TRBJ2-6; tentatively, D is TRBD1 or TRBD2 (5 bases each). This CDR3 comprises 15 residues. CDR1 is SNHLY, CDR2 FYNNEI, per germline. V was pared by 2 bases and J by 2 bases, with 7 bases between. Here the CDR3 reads CASSELGAGANVLTF. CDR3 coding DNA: TGTGCCAGCAGTGAATTGGGGGCTGGGGCCAACGTCCTGACTTTC. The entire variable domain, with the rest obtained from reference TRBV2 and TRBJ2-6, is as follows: EPEVTQTPSHQVTQMGQEVILRCVPISNHLYFYWYRQILGQKVEFLVSFYNNEISEKSEIFDDQFSVERPDGSNFTLKIRSTKLEDSAMYFCASSELGAGANVLTFGAGSRLTVL.

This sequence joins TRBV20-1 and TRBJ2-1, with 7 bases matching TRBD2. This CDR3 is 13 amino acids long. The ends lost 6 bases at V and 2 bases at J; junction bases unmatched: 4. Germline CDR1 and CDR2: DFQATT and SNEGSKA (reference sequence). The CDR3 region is CSARTRAYNEQFF. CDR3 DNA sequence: TGCAGTGCAAGGACTAGGGCCTACAATGAGCAGTTCTTC.

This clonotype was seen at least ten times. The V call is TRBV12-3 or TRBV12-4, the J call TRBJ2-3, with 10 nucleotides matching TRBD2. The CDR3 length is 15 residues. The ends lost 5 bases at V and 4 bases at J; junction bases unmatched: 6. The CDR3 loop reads CASSASGGAADTQYF. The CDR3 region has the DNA TGTGCCAGCAGTGCAAGCGGGGGGGCTGCAGATACGCAGTATTTT.

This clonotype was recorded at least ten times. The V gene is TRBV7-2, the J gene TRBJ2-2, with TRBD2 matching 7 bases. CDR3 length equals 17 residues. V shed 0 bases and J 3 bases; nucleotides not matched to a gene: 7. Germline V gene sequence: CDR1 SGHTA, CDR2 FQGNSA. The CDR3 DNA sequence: TGTGCCAGCAGCTTAGCGCCGGCTAGCGGATACACCGGGGAGCTGTTTTTT. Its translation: CASSLAPASGYTGELFF.

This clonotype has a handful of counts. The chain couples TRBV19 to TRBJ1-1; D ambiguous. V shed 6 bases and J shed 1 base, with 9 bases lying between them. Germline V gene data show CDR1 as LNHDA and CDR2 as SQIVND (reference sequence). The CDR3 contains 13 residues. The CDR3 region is CASRLRENTEAFF. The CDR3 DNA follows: TGTGCCAGTAGATTACGGGAGAACACTGAAGCTTTCTTT.

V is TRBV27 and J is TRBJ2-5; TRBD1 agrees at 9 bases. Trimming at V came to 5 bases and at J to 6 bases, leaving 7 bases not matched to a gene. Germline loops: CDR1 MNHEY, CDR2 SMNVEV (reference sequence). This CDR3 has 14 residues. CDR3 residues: CASSPLGQGKTQYF. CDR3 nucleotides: TGTGCCAGCAGTCCGCTGGGACAGGGTAAGACCCAGTACTTC.

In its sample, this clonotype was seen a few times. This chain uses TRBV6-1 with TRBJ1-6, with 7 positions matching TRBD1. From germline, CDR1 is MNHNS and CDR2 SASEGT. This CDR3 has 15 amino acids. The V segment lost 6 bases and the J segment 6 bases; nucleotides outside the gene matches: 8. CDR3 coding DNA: TGTGCCAGCAGCAAAGCCGGGACAGTTAATTCACCCCTCCACTTT. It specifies CASSKAGTVNSPLHF.

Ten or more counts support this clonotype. The CDR3 sequence is CSASWEGIAHEQYF. Written as DNA, the CDR3 is TGCAGTGCTAGTTGGGAGGGGATCGCCCACGAGCAGTACTTC. This sequence joins TRBV20-1 and TRBJ2-7; 7 nucleotides line up with TRBD2. V shed 3 bases and J 5 bases; nucleotides not matched to a gene: 10. Germline V CDR1 and CDR2: DFQATT, SNEGSKA (reference sequence). The CDR3 has 14 amino acids.

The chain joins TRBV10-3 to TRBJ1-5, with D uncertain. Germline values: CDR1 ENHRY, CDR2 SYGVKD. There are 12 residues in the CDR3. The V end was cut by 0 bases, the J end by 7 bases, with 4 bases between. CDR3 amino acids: CAISESTQPQHF. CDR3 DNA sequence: TGTGCCATCAGTGAGTCGACACAGCCCCAGCATTTT.

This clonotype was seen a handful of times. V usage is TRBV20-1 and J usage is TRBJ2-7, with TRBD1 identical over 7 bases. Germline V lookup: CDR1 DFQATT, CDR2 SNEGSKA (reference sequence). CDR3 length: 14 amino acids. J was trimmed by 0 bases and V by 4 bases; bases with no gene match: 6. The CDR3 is CSAITGASSYEQYF. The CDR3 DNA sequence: TGCAGTGCTATAACAGGGGCTTCCTCCTACGAGCAGTACTTC.

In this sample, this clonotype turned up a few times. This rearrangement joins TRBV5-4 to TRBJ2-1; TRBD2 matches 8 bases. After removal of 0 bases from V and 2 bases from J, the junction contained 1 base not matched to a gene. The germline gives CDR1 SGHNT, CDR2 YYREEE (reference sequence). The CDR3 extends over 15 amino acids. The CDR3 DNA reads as TGTGCCAGCAGCTTGGCGGGACTAGCCTACAATGAGCAGTTCTTC. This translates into CASSLAGLAYNEQFF.

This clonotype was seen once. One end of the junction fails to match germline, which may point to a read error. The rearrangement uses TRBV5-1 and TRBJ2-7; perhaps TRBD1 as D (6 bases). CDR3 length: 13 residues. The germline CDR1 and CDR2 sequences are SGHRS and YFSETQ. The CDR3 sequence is CAGSLTGNYEQYF. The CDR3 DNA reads TGCGCCGGCAGTCTAACAGGGAATTACGAGCAGTACTTC.

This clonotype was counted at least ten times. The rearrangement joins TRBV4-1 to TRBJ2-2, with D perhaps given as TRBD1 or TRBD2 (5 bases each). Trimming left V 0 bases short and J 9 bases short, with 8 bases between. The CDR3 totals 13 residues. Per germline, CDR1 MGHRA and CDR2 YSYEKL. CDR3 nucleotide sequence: TGCGCCAGCAGCCAAGATCGGGGACGGGAGCTGTTTTTT. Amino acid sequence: CASSQDRGRELFF.

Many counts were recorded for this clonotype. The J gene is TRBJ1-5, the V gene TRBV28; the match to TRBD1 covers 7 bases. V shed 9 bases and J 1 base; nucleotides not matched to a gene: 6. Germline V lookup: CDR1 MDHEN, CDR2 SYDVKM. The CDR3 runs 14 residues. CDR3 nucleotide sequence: TGTGCCAGTGACTTACAGGGGAGCAATCAGCCCCAGCATTTT. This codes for CASDLQGSNQPQHF.

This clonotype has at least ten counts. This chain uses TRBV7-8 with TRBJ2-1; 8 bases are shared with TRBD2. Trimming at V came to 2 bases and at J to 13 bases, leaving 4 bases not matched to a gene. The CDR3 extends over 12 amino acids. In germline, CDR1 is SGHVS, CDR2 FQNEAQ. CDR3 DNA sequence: TGTGCCAGCAGCTTACCTAGGACTAGCCAGTTCTTC. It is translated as CASSLPRTSQFF.

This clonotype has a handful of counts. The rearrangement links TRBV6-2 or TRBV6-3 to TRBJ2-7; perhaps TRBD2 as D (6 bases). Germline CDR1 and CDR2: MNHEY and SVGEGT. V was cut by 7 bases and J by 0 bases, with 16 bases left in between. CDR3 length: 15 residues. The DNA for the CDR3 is TGTGCCAGCACCGCGGGACTTCGCATCTCCTACGAGCAGTACTTC. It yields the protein CASTAGLRISYEQYF.

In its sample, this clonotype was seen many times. The CDR3 DNA reads TGTGCCAGCCACCGGAGCGGGAGGCTCAATGAGCAGTTCTTC. Residues: CASHRSGRLNEQFF. This chain uses TRBV11-3 with TRBJ2-1; 9 nucleotides match TRBD2. Germline V gene sequence: CDR1 SGHNT, CDR2 YENEEA. With V trimmed by 8 bases and J by 6 bases, 8 bases remained unmatched. The CDR3 consists of 14 residues. The full variable domain, rest sourced from reference TRBV11-3 and TRBJ2-1, is EAGVVQSPRYKIIEKKQPVAFWCNPISGHNTLYWYLQNLGQGPELLIRYENEEAVDDSQLPKDRFSAERLKGVDSTLKIQPAELGDSAVYLCASHRSGRLNEQFFGPGTRLTVL.

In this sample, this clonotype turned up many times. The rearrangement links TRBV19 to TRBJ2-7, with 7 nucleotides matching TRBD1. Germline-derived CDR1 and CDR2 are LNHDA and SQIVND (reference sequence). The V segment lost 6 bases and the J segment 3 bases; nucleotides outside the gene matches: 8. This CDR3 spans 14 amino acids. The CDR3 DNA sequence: TGTGCCAGTAGCCCGACAGGGAACCTCTACGAGCAGTACTTC. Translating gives CASSPTGNLYEQYF.

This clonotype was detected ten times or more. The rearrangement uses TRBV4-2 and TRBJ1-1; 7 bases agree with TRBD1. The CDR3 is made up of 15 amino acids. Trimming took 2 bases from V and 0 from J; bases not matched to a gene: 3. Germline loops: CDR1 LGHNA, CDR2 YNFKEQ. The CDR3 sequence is CASSQRTGMNTEAFF. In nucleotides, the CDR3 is TGTGCCAGCAGCCAAAGGACAGGCATGAACACTGAAGCTTTCTTT.